A single sample is the source of the 5 T cell receptor beta chains below, sequenced in a study of T cells in Graves' hyperthyroidism and ophthalmopathy. The investigators amplified TCR beta CDR3 regions from RNA transcripts. Initially, a first-round RT-PCR of the TCR CDR3 employed the HTBI primer set. MiXCR, run by TCRdb on the multiplex PCR reads, gives a single entry per CDR3 protein. The sample has approximately 380,000 distinct CDR3 sequences, over 12% seen once. Sequenced: blood. The receptors were gathered from a man between 45 and 60 years old with Graves' ophthalmopathy.

This clonotype was detected many times. This rearrangement joins TRBV3-1 to TRBJ1-1; the match to TRBD1 covers 7 bases. After removal of 1 base from V and 10 bases from J, the junction contained 3 bases not matched to a gene. Germline V gives CDR1 LGHDT, CDR2 YNNKEL (reference sequence). The CDR3 sequence is 12 residues long. This CDR3 is CASSQGGQRAFF. The CDR3 DNA follows: TGTGCCAGCAGCCAAGGGGGACAGAGAGCTTTCTTT. Looking up the rest from reference TRBV3-1 and TRBJ1-1 gives the full variable domain: DTAVSQTPKYLVTQMGNDKSIKCEQNLGHDTMYWYKQDSKKFLKIMFSYNNKELIINETVPNRFSPKSPDKAHLNLHINSLELGDSAVYFCASSQGGQRAFFGQGTRLTVV.

This clonotype has only a few counts. The chain carries TRBV6-5 and TRBJ2-1; weak D call: TRBD2 (6 bases). Trimming took 4 bases from V and 4 from J, leaving 23 bases between them. The CDR3 totals 18 residues. Looked up from germline, CDR1 is MNHEY and CDR2 is SVGAGI. Here the CDR3 DNA reads TGTGCCAGCAGTTTCTCCTTTCCAGGGACTCACCGGTACAATGAGCAGTTCTTC. Translated: CASSFSFPGTHRYNEQFF.

This clonotype was counted at least ten times. The chain combines TRBV3-1 with TRBJ1-1, with D possibly matching TRBD1 (5 bases). CDR1 LGHDT and CDR2 YNNKEL come from the germline V gene (reference sequence). Between the trimmed V and J ends, which lost 4 bases and 4 bases, there was a span of 13 bases. The CDR3 spans 14 residues. The CDR3 region has the DNA TGTGCCAGCAGCCTGGGACGGGTGCGCACTGAAGCTTTCTTT. It specifies CASSLGRVRTEAFF.

This clonotype was seen many times. The chain uses TRBV24-1 and TRBJ2-2; D uncertain. Germline V lookup: CDR1 KGHDR, CDR2 SFDVKD. The CDR3 covers 15 residues. Trimming left V 4 bases short and J 0 bases short, with 8 bases between. CDR3 sequence: CATSEVAANTGELFF. CDR3 DNA: TGTGCCACCAGTGAGGTCGCAGCGAACACCGGGGAGCTGTTTTTT.

This clonotype was counted many times. This chain joins TRBV20-1 and TRBJ1-1; D is unclear. Trimming removed 1 base from V and 4 bases from J, with 7 bases in between. The CDR3 runs to 12 residues. Germline V gene data show CDR1 as DFQATT and CDR2 as SNEGSKA (reference sequence). Here the CDR3 reads CSARVDSTEAFF. The CDR3 DNA sequence: TGCAGTGCTAGAGTGGATAGCACTGAAGCTTTCTTT.